This T cell receptor (beta chain) was recorded in a study of radiation and T cells in renal cell carcinoma. Whole-study findings and limits: From baseline, blood top tumor clonotypes peaked at 2 weeks post-radiation. Baseline intratumoral clonotype presence is unknown without pretreatment biopsies.

Worth noting for this clone: Its antigen is as yet unknown.

Sequencing used immunoSEQ multiplex PCR; TCRdb keeps in-frame clones, though not all of them. This sample has roughly 80,000 clones, with roughly 85% found just once. This CDR3 is 13 amino acids long. Deletions cut 4 bases from V and 4 bases from J, with 10 bases between. Germline CDR1 ENHRY, CDR2 SYGVKD. Time point here: blood 2 weeks post-SBRT. Described treatment: 15 Gy SBRT to primary tumor, nephrectomy 4 weeks later. After SBRT, blood was collected at 2 and 4 weeks, plus baseline. Clear cell pathology was present in this patient's renal cell carcinoma. The origin of this receptor is a woman in her 50s with renal cell carcinoma. The sample was blood, taken from a patient whose treatment included radiotherapy and nephrectomy. The rearrangement joins TRBV10-3 to TRBJ1-2; D not resolved. In DNA form, the CDR3 reads TGTGCCATCAGTGTTGGGGTAGGCTATGGCTACACCTTC. Translation gives CAISVGVGYGYTF.